Below, 12 T cell receptor beta chains from the same sample are listed, as sequenced in a study of beta chain features in type 1 diabetes. Antigen specificity for these receptors is unknown. Expressed TCRB transcripts were sequenced, since all the RNA that had been isolated was reverse transcribed. Method: immunoSEQ multiplex PCR; TCRdb's copy keeps in-frame clones and lacks some. The sample has about 250,000 clones, approximately 10% seen once; the top ten hold about 0.018%. Findings and limits, study-wide: In all four CD4+ subsets, TCRB CDR3 length was significantly, moderately reduced in type 1 diabetes.

Material: naive CD4+ T cells from blood. These receptors all come from a man aged 25 to 40 with type 1 diabetes.

This clone was picked up a small number of times. The V gene is TRBV18, the J gene TRBJ1-4; 7 bases fit TRBD1. Trimming at V came to 6 bases and at J to 4 bases, leaving 11 bases not matched to a gene. CDR1 and CDR2 (germline): KGHSH, LQKENI. The CDR3 is made up of 16 amino acids. Here the CDR3 DNA reads TGTGCCAGCTCGCTTACAGGGGCACCTGTTAATGAAAAACTGTTTTTT. Residues: CASSLTGAPVNEKLFF. The complete variable domain, with remaining parts taken from reference TRBV18 and TRBJ1-4, reads NAGVMQNPRHLVRRRGQEARLRCSPMKGHSHVYWYRQLPEEGLKFMVYLQKENIIDESGMPKERFSAEFPKEGPSILRIQQVVRGDSAAYFCASSLTGAPVNEKLFFGSGTQLSVL.

V and J are TRBV6-6 and TRBJ2-1; 7 nucleotides match TRBD2. Germline CDR1 is MNHNY and CDR2 is SVGAGI (reference sequence). This CDR3 is built from 15 residues. V shed 5 bases, J shed 2 bases, and the junction held 6 bases outside the gene matches. Here the CDR3 reads CASSDPSGPYNEQFF. As DNA, the CDR3 is TGTGCCAGCAGTGACCCTAGCGGACCCTACAATGAGCAGTTCTTC.

The V gene is TRBV7-9, the J gene TRBJ1-2; 7 bases fit TRBD1. V lost 4 bases, J lost 6 bases, and 8 bases stayed unmatched. Per the germline V gene, CDR1 is SEHNR and CDR2 is FQNEAQ (reference sequence). The CDR3 is made up of 14 amino acids. CDR3 region: CASSSTGRADGYTF. CDR3 nucleotide sequence: TGTGCCAGCAGCTCGACAGGGCGCGCGGATGGCTACACCTTC.

This clone has just a few counts. The chain uses TRBV4-3 and TRBJ2-5; a possible D gene is TRBD1 (8 bases). The CDR3 has 15 residues. Trimming removed 4 bases from V and 3 bases from J, with 15 bases in between. Germline loops: CDR1 LGHNA, CDR2 YSLEER. The CDR3 nucleotides read TGCGCCAGCAGCCTCTGGACAGGGAGGGAAGAGACCCAGTACTTC. It encodes CASSLWTGREETQYF.

This clone turned up a few times. Other DNA variants within this sample encode the same CDR3. The chain links TRBV18 to TRBJ2-2; TRBD1 agrees at 11 bases. The CDR3 length is 16 residues. Germline-derived CDR1 and CDR2 are KGHSH and LQKENI. Trimming removed 2 bases from V and 5 bases from J; junction bases left unmatched: 4. This chain's CDR3 is CASSPGQGARTGELFF. Written as DNA, the CDR3 is TGTGCCAGCTCACCAGGACAGGGGGCGCGTACCGGGGAGCTGTTTTTT.

The J gene is TRBJ2-1, the V gene TRBV7-9; D perhaps matches TRBD2 (5 bases). Trimming stripped 8 bases from V and 10 bases from J, with 21 bases between. Germline V gene sequence: CDR1 SEHNR, CDR2 FQNEAQ (reference sequence). The CDR3 is made up of 14 amino acids. Written as DNA, the CDR3 is TGTGCCAGCTCTCTAACTAGTGTCGACTCCGAGCAGTTCTTC. Protein: CASSLTSVDSEQFF.

CDR3 residues: CASSFHTVGDEQFF. Here the CDR3 DNA reads TGTGCCAGCAGCTTCCACACGGTAGGGGATGAGCAGTTCTTC. The gene calls are TRBV7-9 and TRBJ2-1; D may be TRBD1 (5 bases). In germline, CDR1 is SEHNR, CDR2 FQNEAQ (reference sequence). The V end lost 3 bases, the J end lost 8 bases, and 14 bases lay between the germline ends. The CDR3 has 14 amino acids.

This rearrangement joins TRBV6-5 to TRBJ1-1; 10 nucleotides match TRBD1. The CDR3 is 14 residues long. J lost 12 bases, V lost 0 bases, and 7 bases had no gene match. The germline CDR1 and CDR2 sequences are MNHEY and SVGAGI. The CDR3 nucleotides are TGTGCCAGCAGTTACTCTGGCCGGGACAGGGGAACTTTCTTT. It translates to CASSYSGRDRGTFF.

A few counts support this clone. This chain connects TRBV2 to TRBJ2-3; possible D gene TRBD2, 6 bases. The V and J ends lost 1 base and 4 bases respectively, with 6 bases between them. CDR1 and CDR2 from the germline V gene are SNHLY and FYNNEI. This CDR3 comprises 13 residues. The CDR3 bases are TGTGCCAGCAGTGAAGGGGGGGCAGATACGCAGTATTTT. Protein: CASSEGGADTQYF.

This chain uses TRBV29-1 with TRBJ2-5; weak D call: TRBD1 (5 bases). Germline lookup yields CDR1 SQVTM and CDR2 ANQGSEA. The V and J ends lost 4 bases and 1 base respectively, with 7 bases between them. The CDR3 totals 12 residues. The CDR3 is CSVVQGQETQYF. The CDR3 nucleotides are TGCAGCGTTGTCCAGGGCCAAGAGACCCAGTACTTC.

There are a few counts of this clone. CDR3 loop: CASSARTGDGNEQFF. The CDR3 coding sequence is TGTGCCAGCAGCGCGCGGACAGGGGACGGGAATGAGCAGTTCTTC. This rearrangement joins TRBV5-4 to TRBJ2-1, with TRBD1 matching 9 bases. The CDR3 has 15 residues. V was clipped by 4 bases and J by 7 bases; unmatched bases: 9. Germline V gives CDR1 SGHNT, CDR2 YYREEE (reference sequence).

The table lists this clone with a few counts. The V gene is TRBV2, the J gene TRBJ1-2; D unresolved. CDR1 and CDR2 (germline): SNHLY, FYNNEI. This CDR3 region has 13 residues. Trimming shortened V by 8 bases and J by 3 bases, and 13 bases separated the two germline ends. CDR3 coding DNA: TGTGCCAGCTCGAGAGTGCTAGACTATGGCTACACCTTC. Its protein is CASSRVLDYGYTF.